This passage covers 29 T cell receptor beta chains from one sample sequenced in a study of tumor-infiltrating lymphocytes in primary liver carcinoma. RNA and DNA were co-extracted from roughly 20-30 mg of unsorted bulk tissue. The input was 500 ng total RNA; TCR beta cDNA was made from it with a constant-region primer. Investigators got TCR beta libraries out of three nested multiplex PCR rounds, done with slightly modified ARM-PCR. In the first two PCR rounds, TRBV1-TRBV30 forward primers were paired with a C-beta reverse primer, and each round lasted roughly 10 cycles. Using its own MiXCR run on the multiplex PCR reads, TCRdb lists one record per CDR3 protein. This table has more than 100,000 distinct CDR3 sequences, approximately 70% appearing once. The specimen was liver tumor tissue from sampling region 1. Subset defined: tumor region T1, superior pole. All receptors derive from a woman aged 55-75 years with primary liver carcinoma and hepatitis B virus infection.

As regards this clonotype: The germline gene is not matched at one end of the junction; a read error may be the cause. The rearrangement joins TRBV2 to TRBJ2-7; 7 bases are a match to TRBD2. Germline values: CDR1 SNHLY, CDR2 FYNNEI. The CDR3 totals 15 residues. Here the CDR3 reads CVSSESCGSSHEQYF. The CDR3, as DNA: TGTGTCAGCAGTGAGTCGTGCGGGAGTTCCCACGAGCAGTACTTC.

This chain connects TRBV5-4 to TRBJ2-2, with no clear D. CDR3 length: 15 amino acids. CDR1 and CDR2 (germline): SGHNT, YYREEE (reference sequence). V lost 4 bases and J 5 bases, leaving 15 bases between the germline ends. CDR3 bases: TGTGCCAGCAGCACATCCACCCTTCCTACCGGGGAGCTGTTTTTT. Its translation is CASSTSTLPTGELFF.

CDR3: CAWSLWWAPNPRGYTF. For the CDR3, the DNA is TGTGCCTGGAGTCTTTGGTGGGCCCCTAACCCTCGTGGCTACACCTTC. The chain combines TRBV30 with TRBJ1-2; D call uncertain. Germline V lookup: CDR1 GTSNPN, CDR2 SVGIG (reference sequence). The CDR3 covers 16 residues. The ends were cut back, 2 bases at V and 7 bases at J, with 23 bases in the middle.

In this sample, this clonotype turned up a few times. The chain is built from TRBV6-5 and TRBJ1-1; TRBD1 agrees at 8 bases. The germline CDR1 and CDR2 sequences are MNHEY and SVGAGI. The CDR3 runs 14 residues. V shed 10 bases, J shed 5 bases, and the junction held 12 bases outside the gene matches. CDR3 protein: CATYNRGFFTEAFF. CDR3 sequence (DNA): TGTGCCACATACAACAGGGGGTTTTTTACTGAAGCTTTCTTT.

The chain is built from TRBV19 and TRBJ2-1; D possibly matches TRBD1 or TRBD2 (6 bases each). CDR1 is LNHDA, CDR2 SQIVND, per germline (reference sequence). The CDR3 length is 15 residues. Trimming removed 6 bases from V and 0 bases from J, with 12 bases in between. This CDR3 reads CASRRGASSYNEQFF. CDR3 in DNA: TGTGCCAGTAGAAGGGGGGCGAGCTCCTACAATGAGCAGTTCTTC.

Points on this clonotype: This may come from a read error, since a much larger clone is one base off. The CDR3 sequence: CASSEGGAMNTEASF. CDR3 DNA sequence: TGTGCCAGCAGTGAGGGGGGGGCCATGAACACTGAAGCTTCCTTT. The J gene is TRBJ1-1, the V gene TRBV6-1, with a possible D match to TRBD1 (6 bases). The germline V gene encodes CDR1 MNHNS and CDR2 SASEGT. The CDR3 loop spans 15 amino acids.

The J gene is TRBJ1-2, the V gene TRBV28; unclear D gene. Trimming took off 8 bases at V and 4 bases at J, with 14 bases between the two ends. Germline CDR1 MDHEN, CDR2 SYDVKM. This CDR3 has 13 amino acids. Here the CDR3 reads CASGYTRSYGYTF. DNA of the CDR3: TGTGCCAGCGGATATACACGGAGCTATGGCTACACCTTC.

The chain combines TRBV19 with TRBJ2-3; D remains unclear. The V gene's germline CDR1 is LNHDA and CDR2 SQIVND (reference sequence). The CDR3 extends over 16 amino acids. The V gene lost 3 bases and the J gene lost 0 bases, with 13 bases spanning the gap. This chain's CDR3 is CASSMLVGRSTDTQYF. The DNA for the CDR3 is TGTGCCAGTAGTATGTTGGTAGGCAGGAGCACAGATACGCAGTATTTT.

The chain combines TRBV12-3 or TRBV12-4 with TRBJ1-2; 7 nucleotides line up with TRBD1. This CDR3 region has 13 residues. Written as DNA, the CDR3 is TGTGACGGCAGCCGTGGACAGGTGTATGGCTACACCTTC. Translated, it gives CDGSRGQVYGYTF.

Points on this clonotype: Germline and junction disagree at one end, which may indicate a read error. The rearrangement uses TRBV11-3 and TRBJ2-3, with 7 bases that match TRBD1. Germline V CDR1 and CDR2: SGHNT, YENEEA. There are 15 residues in the CDR3. The CDR3 DNA is TGTGCCAGTAGCCTTGGGACACCGGGGACAGATGCGCAGTATTTT. This encodes CASSLGTPGTDAQYF.

On this clonotype itself: As the CDR3 is not closed by the conserved phenylalanine or tryptophan, this likely results from a read error. This chain links TRBV11-2 with TRBJ2-3; D remains unclear. This CDR3 contains 15 residues. V was pared by 0 bases and J by 1 base, with 8 bases between. Germline loops: CDR1 SGHAT, CDR2 FQNNGV. The CDR3 region has the DNA TGTGCCAGCAGCTTAGATCGGAGCTGCACAGATACGCAGTATTCT. This gives the protein CASSLDRSCTDTQYS.

Remarks on this clonotype: A junction end diverges from the germline sequence, so it may reflect a read error. The chain uses TRBV30 and TRBJ2-5; D remains ambiguous. Per germline, CDR1 GTSNPN and CDR2 SVGIG (reference sequence). This CDR3 has 13 residues. CDR3 sequence (DNA): TGTGTCTGGAGTGGGATTACCCTGGAGACCCAGTACTTC. Amino acids: CVWSGITLETQYF.

This clonotype was seen many times. The chain is built from TRBV12-3 or TRBV12-4 and TRBJ2-2; maybe TRBD2 (6 bases). This CDR3 contains 15 residues. The V gene lost 3 bases and the J gene lost 3 bases, with 11 bases spanning the gap. CDR3 residues: CASSLRRADTGELFF. CDR3 DNA: TGTGCCAGCAGTTTGCGGAGGGCGGACACCGGGGAGCTGTTTTTT.

With respect to this clonotype: A much bigger clone sits one base away, suggesting this may be a read error. The J gene is TRBJ2-5, the V gene TRBV6-2 or TRBV6-3; TRBD2 aligns across 7 bases. CDR1 is MNHEY and CDR2 is SVGEGT in the germline V gene. This CDR3 spans 17 amino acids. In DNA form, the CDR3 reads TGTGCCAGCAGTTACTCGACGGCGCGGGAGTACCAAGATACCCAGTACTTC. This translates into CASSYSTAREYQDTQYF.

This clonotype was seen many times. V gene TRBV29-1 combines with J gene TRBJ2-5; 11 nucleotides match TRBD2. Trimming took 6 bases from V and 7 from J; bases not matched to a gene: 10. The CDR3 totals 14 residues. Germline V lookup: CDR1 SQVTM, CDR2 ANQGSEA. CDR3 amino acids: CSVDPSLAGVTQYF. Here the CDR3 DNA reads TGCAGCGTGGACCCCTCACTAGCGGGAGTGACCCAGTACTTC.

Notes on this clonotype: Since no conserved phenylalanine or tryptophan closes the CDR3, a read error is the likely cause. The V and J genes are TRBV11-2 and TRBJ1-6; no firm D call. Per the germline V gene, CDR1 is SGHAT and CDR2 is FQNNGV. The CDR3 has 13 residues. CDR3 coding DNA: TGTGCCAGCAGTTTAGATCCTAATTTACCCCTCCACCTT. Translating it yields CASSLDPNLPLHL.

Comment on this clonotype: The conserved closing phenylalanine or tryptophan is absent in this CDR3, likely reflecting a read error. The chain joins TRBV11-2 to TRBJ2-1; 11 bases agree with TRBD2. Germline loops: CDR1 SGHAT, CDR2 FQNNGV. The CDR3 is 16 amino acids. The V segment lost 7 bases and the J segment 2 bases; nucleotides outside the gene matches: 7. The CDR3 sequence: CASNARLAGTYNEQFV. CDR3 in DNA: TGTGCCAGCAACGCCCGACTAGCGGGAACCTACAATGAGCAGTTCGTC.

The chain employs TRBV11-2 and TRBJ2-7; the match to TRBD2 covers 9 bases. V was pared by 11 bases and J by 4 bases, with 12 bases of the junction left unmatched. This CDR3 is 14 amino acids long. The V gene's germline CDR1 is SGHAT and CDR2 FQNNGV. DNA of the CDR3: TGTGCCTGTAGCTTGACTAGCGGTAGTTACGAGCAGTACTTC. As protein: CACSLTSGSYEQYF.

The CDR3 nucleotides are TGTGCCAGCAGCGCACTAACTAATAGCAATCAGCCCCAGCATTTT. Residues: CASSALTNSNQPQHF. V gene TRBV5-5 combines with J gene TRBJ1-5; D not resolved. The CDR3 has 15 amino acids. Germline loops: CDR1 SGHKS, CDR2 YYEKEE (reference sequence). The V and J ends lost 4 bases and 0 bases respectively, with 11 bases between them.

In the case of this clonotype: A read error may account for a junction end that differs from germline. The rearrangement links TRBV5-1 to TRBJ1-1, with 8 bases fitting TRBD1. The length of the CDR3 is 18 residues. From germline, CDR1 is SGHRS and CDR2 YFSETQ. As DNA, the CDR3 is TGCGCCAGCAGCTTGGGGGCCGGGACAGGACGTATGAATACTGAAGCTTTCTTT. Encoded protein: CASSLGAGTGRMNTEAFF.

As regards this clonotype: One end of the junction is discordant with germline, which a read error may explain. This sequence joins TRBV11-2 and TRBJ2-3, with 7 bases aligning to TRBD1. This CDR3 comprises 16 residues. The germline CDR1 and CDR2 sequences are SGHAT and FQNNGV. This CDR3 reads CASSLDRAGSLYTQYF. The DNA of the CDR3 is TGTGCCAGCAGCCTAGACAGGGCGGGTTCCCTGTATACGCAGTATTTT.

Comments on this clonotype: A single base separates this from a much larger clone, so it may be a read error. The rearrangement joins TRBV14 to TRBJ1-2; the match to TRBD1 covers 7 bases. Looked up from germline, CDR1 is SGHDN and CDR2 is FVKESK. There are 13 residues in the CDR3. CDR3 in DNA: TGTGCCAGCAGCCCGCAGGGGGGATATGGCTACGCCTTC. Protein sequence: CASSPQGGYGYAF.

This clonotype was picked up a small number of times. In DNA, the CDR3 is TGTGCCAGCAGCATAGGAGGACTAGCGGCCTACAATGAGCAGTTCTTC. Translation: CASSIGGLAAYNEQFF. This chain joins TRBV5-4 and TRBJ2-1; 10 bases align to TRBD2. From germline, CDR1 is SGHNT and CDR2 YYREEE (reference sequence). Losses at the gene ends were 4 bases for V and 2 bases for J; bases not matched to a gene: 6. The CDR3 covers 16 residues. The full variable domain, its missing parts supplied by reference TRBV5-4 and TRBJ2-1, is ETGVTQSPTHLIKTRGQQVTLRCSSQSGHNTVSWYQQALGQGPQFIFQYYREEENGRGNFPPRFSGLQFPNYSSELNVNALELDDSALYLCASSIGGLAAYNEQFFGPGTRLTVL.

This clonotype was counted ten times or more. The rearrangement joins TRBV11-2 to TRBJ2-1; 9 nucleotides match TRBD2. The CDR3 spans 15 residues. V gave up 5 bases and J gave up 13 bases; unmatched junction bases: 15. CDR1 and CDR2 (germline): SGHAT, FQNNGV. The CDR3 nucleotides read TGTGCCAGCAGCCTGAGCCGGCTAGCGGGACGAGGCCAGTTCTTC. This sequence encodes CASSLSRLAGRGQFF.

V and J are TRBV10-3 and TRBJ2-1; D uncertain. The V end was cut by 7 bases, the J end by 4 bases, with 14 bases between. CDR1 is ENHRY and CDR2 is SYGVKD in the germline V gene. This CDR3 has 14 residues. CDR3 residues: CAIKHGPVYNEQFF. The DNA for the CDR3 is TGTGCCATCAAGCACGGACCCGTTTACAATGAGCAGTTCTTC.

This clonotype has a count of ten or more. The rearrangement joins TRBV5-1 to TRBJ2-7; TRBD2 agrees at 13 bases. This CDR3 is built from 17 residues. Per the germline V gene, CDR1 is SGHRS and CDR2 is YFSETQ. V lost 0 bases and J lost 3; bases outside the gene matches: 6. CDR3 sequence (DNA): TGCGCCAGCAGCTTGGCCCAGGGGACTAGCGGGATCTACGAGCAGTACTTC. Translation gives CASSLAQGTSGIYEQYF.

V usage is TRBV11-2 and J usage is TRBJ2-7; D gene ambiguous. V was cut by 3 bases and J by 7 bases, with 10 bases left in between. Germline values: CDR1 SGHAT, CDR2 FQNNGV. This CDR3 is built from 12 residues. The CDR3 spells CASSLGWAEQYF. In DNA form, the CDR3 reads TGTGCCAGCAGCTTGGGATGGGCTGAGCAGTACTTC. Filled out from reference TRBV11-2 and TRBJ2-7, the complete variable domain reads EAGVAQSPRYKIIEKRQSVAFWCNPISGHATLYWYQQILGQGPKLLIQFQNNGVVDDSQLPKDRFSAERLKGVDSTLKIQPAKLEDSAVYLCASSLGWAEQYFGPGTRLTVT.

To note about this clonotype: Possible read error: a much larger clone is one base away. The chain combines TRBV29-1 with TRBJ2-5; D is unclear. This CDR3 has 13 amino acids. CDR1 is SQVTM, CDR2 ANQGSEA, per germline. The DNA of the CDR3 is TGCAGCGTTGAAGACCCCACCCAAGAGATCCAGTACTTC. Translation: CSVEDPTQEIQYF.

This clonotype showed up many times. This sequence joins TRBV29-1 and TRBJ2-5; perhaps TRBD2 as D (5 bases). The CDR3 is made up of 12 amino acids. The V gene lost 4 bases and the J gene lost 3 bases, with 9 bases spanning the gap. Per the germline V gene, CDR1 is SQVTM and CDR2 is ANQGSEA. As DNA, the CDR3 is TGCAGCGTTGGACTACGGGAAGAGACCCAGTACTTC. Its translation: CSVGLREETQYF.